These 17 T cell receptor beta chains share one sample of origin, sequenced in a study of shared clonotypes between healthy human individuals. Data came from immunoSEQ multiplex PCR; TCRdb stores just in-frame clones and leaves some out. This sample carries 600,000 to 700,000 clones, about 80% of them seen once, and the ten largest clones take around 2%. The specimen was memory CD4+ T cells sorted from blood. Subset in this sample: CD45RA-negative fraction. The receptors were gathered from a woman between 25 and 40 years old in good health.

V is TRBV4-2 and J is TRBJ2-2; TRBD2 matches 9 bases. Per the germline V gene, CDR1 is LGHNA and CDR2 is YNFKEQ. The V and J ends lost 3 bases and 5 bases, in that order; junction bases with no gene match: 10. The CDR3 is made up of 17 amino acids. The CDR3 sequence: CASSQGLAALRTGELFF. CDR3 in DNA: TGTGCCAGCAGCCAGGGACTAGCAGCCCTACGGACCGGGGAGCTGTTTTTT.

The gene calls are TRBV25-1 and TRBJ2-5, with 8 nucleotides matching TRBD2. Germline V gene data show CDR1 as MGHDK and CDR2 as SYGVNS. CDR3 length equals 17 residues. The junction had 7 bases not matched to a gene; V was cut back by 1 base and J by 0 bases. The CDR3 protein is CASSEWGGLADQETQYF. The CDR3 coding sequence is TGTGCCAGCAGTGAATGGGGTGGACTAGCCGACCAAGAGACCCAGTACTTC.

The sample holds a few counts of this clone. This sequence joins TRBV29-1 and TRBJ2-2, with D uncertain. Germline CDR1 reads SQVTM; CDR2 reads ANQGSEA. The CDR3 runs 11 residues. V was pared by 6 bases and J by 7 bases, with 9 bases between. The CDR3 reads CSVDFVGELFF. The CDR3 DNA sequence: TGCAGCGTCGATTTTGTCGGGGAGCTGTTTTTT.

This clone came up once. The chain recombines TRBV30 with TRBJ2-5; D unresolved. From germline, CDR1 is GTSNPN and CDR2 SVGIG (reference sequence). V shed 7 bases and J shed 5 bases, with 8 bases lying between them. The CDR3 covers 10 residues. The DNA for the CDR3 is TGTGCCTTATCGGAGGAGACCCAGTACTTC. This sequence encodes CALSEETQYF.

The table lists this clone with a count of one. This chain uses TRBV6-5 with TRBJ2-7; 9 nucleotides match TRBD2. Losses at the gene ends were 6 bases for V and 0 bases for J; bases not matched to a gene: 6. Germline-derived CDR1 and CDR2 are MNHEY and SVGAGI. This CDR3 region has 15 residues. The CDR3 loop is CASRPTSGSSYEQYF. In nucleotides, the CDR3 is TGTGCCAGCAGACCGACTAGCGGTAGCTCCTACGAGCAGTACTTC.

J is TRBJ2-2 and V is TRBV13; 7 bases match TRBD2. Germline V gives CDR1 PRHDT, CDR2 FYEKMQ (reference sequence). V dropped 3 bases and J dropped 5; count of bases not matched to a gene: 12. This CDR3 is built from 17 residues. The CDR3 spells CASSFTAGVVGTGELFF. The CDR3 bases are TGTGCCAGCAGCTTTACTGCGGGAGTGGTAGGGACCGGGGAGCTGTTTTTT.

The chain couples TRBV29-1 to TRBJ2-2; unclear D gene. CDR3 length equals 12 residues. The V and J ends lost 4 bases and 3 bases respectively, with 6 bases between them. Germline V gene data show CDR1 as SQVTM and CDR2 as ANQGSEA. DNA for the CDR3: TGCAGCGTTGTTGGGGACACCGGGGAGCTGTTTTTT. This encodes CSVVGDTGELFF.

This chain connects TRBV7-8 to TRBJ2-5, with D uncertain. The CDR3 loop spans 17 amino acids. Trimming shortened V by 2 bases and J by 6 bases, and 22 bases separated the two germline ends. Germline V lookup: CDR1 SGHVS, CDR2 FQNEAQ. CDR3 nucleotide sequence: TGTGCCAGCAGCTTATTAGCTGCCGAGCTCCCCTATCAGACCCAGTACTTC. This encodes CASSLLAAELPYQTQYF.

The gene calls are TRBV6-5 and TRBJ2-3; D could derive from TRBD1 or TRBD2 (5 bases each). The CDR3 is made up of 15 amino acids. From germline, CDR1 is MNHEY and CDR2 SVGAGI. V was clipped by 2 bases and J by 13 bases, with 22 bases between them. CDR3 region: CASSYTQSWDREEYF. In DNA, the CDR3 is TGTGCCAGCAGTTACACCCAATCTTGGGACCGTGAGGAGTATTTT.

The chain couples TRBV29-1 to TRBJ1-2; D is perhaps TRBD1 (5 bases). V dropped 3 bases and J dropped 7 bases, with 12 bases sitting between them. Germline loops: CDR1 SQVTM, CDR2 ANQGSEA. The CDR3 is 12 residues long. For the CDR3, the DNA is TGCAGCGTTGAGTGGGGCGCGGGTGGCTACACCTTC. Encoded protein: CSVEWGAGGYTF.

V usage is TRBV5-1 and J usage is TRBJ1-1; a weak D match, TRBD1 (5 bases). The germline CDR1 and CDR2 sequences are SGHRS and YFSETQ. The CDR3 consists of 16 residues. V was clipped by 0 bases and J by 8 bases, with 20 bases between them. Here the CDR3 DNA reads TGCGCCAGCAGCTTGGCCTCGGAGGGACTCTCCGGAGAAGCTTTCTTT. This codes for CASSLASEGLSGEAFF.

Turning to this clone: This same CDR3 is encoded by further DNA sequences in the sample. J is TRBJ2-3 and V is TRBV19; D is unclear. CDR1 and CDR2 (germline): LNHDA, SQIVND (reference sequence). This CDR3 contains 13 residues. With 1 base removed from V and 3 bases from J, the gap between germline ends came to 5 bases. The CDR3 bases are TGTGCCAGTAGTATAGCAGCGACAGATACGCAGTATTTT. Amino acid sequence: CASSIAATDTQYF.

The chain joins TRBV2 to TRBJ2-1, with D unresolved. Germline CDR1 SNHLY, CDR2 FYNNEI. This CDR3 region has 14 residues. V was trimmed by 1 base and J by 9 bases, leaving 13 bases between them. CDR3 sequence (DNA): TGTGCCAGCAGTGAAGGGTACTCGCATAGTGAGCAGTTCTTC. It codes for CASSEGYSHSEQFF.

This clone was found a few times. The rearrangement uses TRBV6-1 and TRBJ1-2; TRBD1 matches at 9 bases. This CDR3 has 15 amino acids. Germline V gene data show CDR1 as MNHNS and CDR2 as SASEGT. The junction had 10 bases not matched to a gene; V was cut back by 3 bases and J by 8 bases. CDR3 DNA: TGTGCCAGCAGTGATGCTCCGGGACAGGGTGGAGGCTACACCTTC. It encodes CASSDAPGQGGGYTF.

The chain has TRBV11-2 and TRBJ2-7; D may be TRBD1 or TRBD2 (5 bases each). The V gene's germline CDR1 is SGHAT and CDR2 FQNNGV. CDR3 length: 13 residues. The ends were cut back, 3 bases at V and 2 bases at J, with 8 bases in the middle. DNA of the CDR3: TGTGCCAGCAGCTTGGGACGGCCCTACGAGCAGTACTTC. The encoded protein is CASSLGRPYEQYF.

This chain uses TRBV5-1 with TRBJ2-1; possibly TRBD2 for D (5 bases). CDR1 and CDR2 (germline): SGHRS, YFSETQ. The CDR3 extends over 15 amino acids. Trimming cost V 0 bases and J 4 bases, with 11 bases left between them. CDR3 bases: TGCGCCAGCAGCTTGGCTCATGGCGGGTACAATGAGCAGTTCTTC. Translating it yields CASSLAHGGYNEQFF.

The rearrangement links TRBV6-5 to TRBJ1-2; D not resolved. Germline V lookup: CDR1 MNHEY, CDR2 SVGAGI. V dropped 7 bases and J dropped 5 bases, with 17 bases sitting between them. The CDR3 totals 14 residues. As DNA, the CDR3 is TGTGCCAGCAAGGAAGGCAAAGGGAGGTATGGCTACACCTTC. It is translated as CASKEGKGRYGYTF.